This TCR beta chain was observed in a study of shared clonotypes between healthy human individuals. Study at large: Donor composition was a couple of women and three men, aged 18 to 49. Study-wide points: When compared with the clonotypes that were shared by all four sorted-subset donors, the non-shared clonotypes turned out to have lower generation probabilities.

Division of CD4+ cells produced a CD45RA+ naive subset and a CD45RA-negative memory subset. Comments on this clone: Its antigen is not known.

TCRdb's table, derived via immunoSEQ multiplex PCR, lists solely in-frame clones and lacks some. The repertoire has about 980,000 clones, 70% to 85% of them found once; the top ten carry approximately 1.5%. The CDR3 sequence is 18 residues long. The rearrangement joins TRBV21-1 to TRBJ1-4. TRBV21-1 is a documented pseudogene. This sequence was found in a man younger than 30 in good health. Input material: memory CD4+ T cells sorted from blood. Noted subset: CD45RA-negative fraction. CDR3 DNA: TGTGCCAGCAGCCAACCGTTAGGCGGCGGGGGGCTGGGGGAAAAACTGTTTTTT. This sequence encodes CASSQPLGGGGLGEKLFF.